A selection of T cell receptor beta chains follows, all from one sample in a study of OX40 agonist ivuxolimab in advanced cancers. Assay used: immunoSEQ multiplex PCR; TCRdb lists only in-frame clones, some missing. The sample has tens of thousands of clones, around nine tenths seen once. The specimen comprised CD4+ or CD8+ T cells sorted from blood, sampled in a trial of the OX40 agonist ivuxolimab. Source of these receptors: an adult with an advanced solid tumor such as melanoma, head and neck, liver or kidney cancer. The CDR3 runs from the conserved cysteine through the conserved F or W. D genes are given only for firm matches. The listing skips clone size in some rows; elsewhere it reads once, few, many or a size class.

size | J | D | V | CDR3 | DNA
- | TRBJ1-5 | - | TRBV7-2 | CASSSRVGQPQHF | TGTGCCAGCAGCTCCCGCGTTGGTCAGCCCCAGCATTTT
once | TRBJ2-3 | - | TRBV9 | CASSATMTGSTDTQYF | TGTGCCAGCAGCGCCACAATGACAGGTAGCACAGATACGCAGTATTTT
- | TRBJ1-2 | TRBD1 | TRBV7-9 | CASSGGTVSYGYTF | TGTGCCAGCAGCGGAGGGACAGTTTCCTATGGCTACACCTTC
- | TRBJ2-3 | TRBD2 | TRBV15 | CATSRILAGSPPDTQYF | TGTGCCACCAGCAGAATACTAGCGGGGAGTCCCCCAGATACGCAGTATTTT
- | TRBJ2-2 | - | TRBV9 | CASSSGGSGELFF | TGTGCCAGCAGCTCTGGGGGATCCGGGGAGCTGTTTTTT
- | TRBJ2-3 | - | TRBV27 | CASSLRAALTDTQYF | TGTGCCAGCAGCCTCAGGGCGGCCCTTACAGATACGCAGTATTTT
- | TRBJ1-1 | - | TRBV6-5 | CASSLSGNTEAFF | TGTGCCAGCAGTTTATCAGGGAACACTGAAGCTTTCTTT
- | TRBJ2-7 | - | TRBV5-1 | CASSSFPSYEQYF | TGCGCCAGCAGCTCCTTCCCTTCCTACGAGCAGTACTTC
- | TRBJ2-6 | - | TRBV18 | CASSPDMVSISGANVLTF | TGTGCCAGCTCACCCGATATGGTCAGCATCTCTGGGGCCAACGTCCTGACTTTC
- | TRBJ2-2 | TRBD2 | TRBV28 | CASSPTSISGELFF | TGTGCCAGCAGCCCGACTAGCATCTCCGGGGAGCTGTTTTTT
- | TRBJ2-2 | - | TRBV6-5 | CASKTSTGELFF | TGTGCCAGTAAAACTAGCACGGGGGAGCTGTTTTTT
once | TRBJ1-2 | - | TRBV6-4 | CASSEEGGGDYGYTF | TGTGCCAGCAGTGAGGAGGGAGGGGGTGACTATGGCTACACCTTC
- | TRBJ2-5 | TRBD1 | TRBV5-1 | CASSQTGGKETQYF | TGCGCCAGCAGCCAGACAGGGGGTAAAGAGACCCAGTACTTC
- | TRBJ2-5 | TRBD2 | TRBV7-9 | CASSLEAGGPVRETQYF | TGTGCCAGCAGCTTAGAAGCGGGAGGGCCGGTGCGAGAGACCCAGTACTTC
- | TRBJ1-2 | - | TRBV5-4 | CASSNSQLANGYTF | TGTGCCAGCAGTAACTCCCAACTGGCGAATGGCTACACCTTC
- | TRBJ1-1 | - | TRBV30 | CAWSVENREAFF | TGTGCCTGGAGTGTTGAGAACAGGGAAGCTTTCTTT